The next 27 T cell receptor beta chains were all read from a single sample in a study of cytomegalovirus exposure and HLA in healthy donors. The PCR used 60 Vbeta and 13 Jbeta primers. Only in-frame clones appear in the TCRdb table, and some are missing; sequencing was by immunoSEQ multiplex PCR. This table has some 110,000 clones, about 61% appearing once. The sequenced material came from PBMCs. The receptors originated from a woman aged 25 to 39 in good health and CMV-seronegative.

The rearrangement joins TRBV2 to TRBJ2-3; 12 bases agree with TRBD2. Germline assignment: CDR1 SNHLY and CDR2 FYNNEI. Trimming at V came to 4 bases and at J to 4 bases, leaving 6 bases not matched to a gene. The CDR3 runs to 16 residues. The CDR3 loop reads CASSARLAGEADTQYF. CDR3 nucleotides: TGTGCCAGCAGTGCCCGACTAGCGGGAGAGGCAGATACGCAGTATTTT.

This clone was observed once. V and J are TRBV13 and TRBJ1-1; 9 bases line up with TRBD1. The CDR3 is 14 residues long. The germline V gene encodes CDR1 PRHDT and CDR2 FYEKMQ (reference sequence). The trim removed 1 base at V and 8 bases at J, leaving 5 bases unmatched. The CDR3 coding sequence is TGTGCCAGCAGCTTAGCGGACAGGGGTACGGAAGCTTTCTTT. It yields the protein CASSLADRGTEAFF.

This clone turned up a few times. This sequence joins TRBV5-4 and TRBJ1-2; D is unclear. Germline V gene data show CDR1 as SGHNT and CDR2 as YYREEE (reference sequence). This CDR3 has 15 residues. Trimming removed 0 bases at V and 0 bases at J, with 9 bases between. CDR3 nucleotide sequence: TGTGCCAGCAGCTTGGCCATCGGGTCTAACTATGGCTACACCTTC. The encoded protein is CASSLAIGSNYGYTF.

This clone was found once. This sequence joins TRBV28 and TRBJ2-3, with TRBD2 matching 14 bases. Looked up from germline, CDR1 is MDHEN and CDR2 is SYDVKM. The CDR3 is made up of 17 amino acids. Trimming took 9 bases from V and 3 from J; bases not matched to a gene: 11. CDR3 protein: CASRGRRLAGGTDTQYF. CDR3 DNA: TGTGCCAGTCGGGGGCGGCGACTAGCGGGAGGGACAGATACGCAGTATTTT.

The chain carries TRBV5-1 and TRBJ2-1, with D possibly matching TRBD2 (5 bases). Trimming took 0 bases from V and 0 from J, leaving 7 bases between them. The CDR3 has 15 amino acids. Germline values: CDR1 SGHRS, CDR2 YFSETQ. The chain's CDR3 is CASSLAGSSYNEQFF. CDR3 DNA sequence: TGCGCCAGCAGCTTGGCTGGGAGCTCCTACAATGAGCAGTTCTTC.

CDR3 DNA: TGCAGTGCTAGGGCGGGAGACGGCTACACCTTC. It is translated as CSARAGDGYTF. The chain joins TRBV20-1 to TRBJ1-2; D remains unclear. Trimming took off 3 bases at V and 8 bases at J, with 10 bases between the two ends. This CDR3 is 11 amino acids long. Germline CDR1 and CDR2: DFQATT and SNEGSKA (reference sequence).

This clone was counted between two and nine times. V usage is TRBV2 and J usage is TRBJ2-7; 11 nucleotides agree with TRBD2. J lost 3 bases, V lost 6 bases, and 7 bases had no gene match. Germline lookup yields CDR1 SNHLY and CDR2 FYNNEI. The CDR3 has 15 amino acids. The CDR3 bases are TGTGCCAGCAGGGAGGGACTAGCGGATTTCTACGAGCAGTACTTC. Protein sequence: CASREGLADFYEQYF.

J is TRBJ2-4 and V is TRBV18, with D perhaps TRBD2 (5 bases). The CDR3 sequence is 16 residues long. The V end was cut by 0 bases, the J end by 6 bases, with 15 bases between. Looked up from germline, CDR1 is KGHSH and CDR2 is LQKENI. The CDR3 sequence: CASSPPGLASGNIQYF. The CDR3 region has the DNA TGTGCCAGCTCACCACCCGGGCTAGCTAGTGGAAACATTCAGTACTTC.

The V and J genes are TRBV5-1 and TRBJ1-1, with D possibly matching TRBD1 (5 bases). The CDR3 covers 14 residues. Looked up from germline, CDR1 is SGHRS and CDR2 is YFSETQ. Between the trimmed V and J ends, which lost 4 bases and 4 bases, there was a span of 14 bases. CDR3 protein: CASSAGLMSTEAFF. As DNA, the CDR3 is TGCGCCAGCAGCGCGGGACTTATGAGCACTGAAGCTTTCTTT.

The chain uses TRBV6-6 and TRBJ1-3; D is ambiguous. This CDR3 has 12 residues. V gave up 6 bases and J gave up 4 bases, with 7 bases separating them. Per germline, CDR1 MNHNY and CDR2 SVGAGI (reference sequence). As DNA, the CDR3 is TGTGCCAGCAGAGCCGAAGGAAACACCATATATTTT. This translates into CASRAEGNTIYF.

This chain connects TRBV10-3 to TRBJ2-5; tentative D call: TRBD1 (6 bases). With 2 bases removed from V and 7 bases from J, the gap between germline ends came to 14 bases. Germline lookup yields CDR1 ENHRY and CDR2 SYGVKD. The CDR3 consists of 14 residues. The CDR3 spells CAISETRGLGTQYF. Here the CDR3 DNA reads TGTGCCATCAGTGAGACCAGGGGCCTAGGGACCCAGTACTTC.

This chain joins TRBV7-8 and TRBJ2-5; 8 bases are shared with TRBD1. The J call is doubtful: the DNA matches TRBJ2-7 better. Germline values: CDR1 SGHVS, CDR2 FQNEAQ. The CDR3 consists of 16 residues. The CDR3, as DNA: TGTGCCAGCAGCGATCCCGGGACAGGAAGCTCCTACGAGCAGTACTTC. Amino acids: CASSDPGTGSSYEQYF.

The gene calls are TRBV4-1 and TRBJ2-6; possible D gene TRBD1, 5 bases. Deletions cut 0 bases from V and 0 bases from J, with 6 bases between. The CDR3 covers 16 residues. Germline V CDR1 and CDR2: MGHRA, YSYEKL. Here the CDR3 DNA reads TGCGCCAGCAGCCAAGATGGGGCCTCTGGGGCCAACGTCCTGACTTTC. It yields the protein CASSQDGASGANVLTF.

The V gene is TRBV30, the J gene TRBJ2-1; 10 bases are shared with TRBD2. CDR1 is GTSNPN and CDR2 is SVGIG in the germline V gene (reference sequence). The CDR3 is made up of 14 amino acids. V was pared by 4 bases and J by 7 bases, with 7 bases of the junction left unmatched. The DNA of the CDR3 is TGTGCCTGGACTAGCGGGAGAGGGTTGAATGAGCAGTTCTTC. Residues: CAWTSGRGLNEQFF. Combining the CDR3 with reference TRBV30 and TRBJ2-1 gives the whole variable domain SQTIHQWPATLVQPVGSPLSLECTVEGTSNPNLYWYRQAAGRGLQLLFYSVGIGQISSEVPQNLSASRPQDRQFILSSKKLLLSDSGFYLCAWTSGRGLNEQFFGPGTRLTVL.

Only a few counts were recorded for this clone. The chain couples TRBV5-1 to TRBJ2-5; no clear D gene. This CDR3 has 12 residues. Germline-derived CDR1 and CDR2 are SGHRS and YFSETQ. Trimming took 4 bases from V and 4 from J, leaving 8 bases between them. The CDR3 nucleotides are TGCGCCAGCAGCCCGGGTGTAGAGACCCAGTACTTC. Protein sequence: CASSPGVETQYF.

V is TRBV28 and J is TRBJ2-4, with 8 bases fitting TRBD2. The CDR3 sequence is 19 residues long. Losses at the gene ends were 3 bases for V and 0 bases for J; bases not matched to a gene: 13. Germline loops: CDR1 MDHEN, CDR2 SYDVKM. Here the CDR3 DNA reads TGTGCCAGCAGTTTCTTGTCTAGCGGGCCCTATGGAGCCAAAAACATTCAGTACTTC. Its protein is CASSFLSSGPYGAKNIQYF.

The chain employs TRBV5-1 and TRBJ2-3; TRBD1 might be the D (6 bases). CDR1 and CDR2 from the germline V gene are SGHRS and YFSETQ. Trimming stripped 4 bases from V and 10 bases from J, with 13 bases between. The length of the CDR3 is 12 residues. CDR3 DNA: TGCGCCAGCAGCGCGACAGGTCTCCCGCAGTATTTT. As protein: CASSATGLPQYF.

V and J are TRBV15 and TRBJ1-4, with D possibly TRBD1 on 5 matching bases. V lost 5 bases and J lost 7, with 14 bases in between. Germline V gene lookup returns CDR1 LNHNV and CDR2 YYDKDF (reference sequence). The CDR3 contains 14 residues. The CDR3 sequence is CATSPRTSAEKLFF. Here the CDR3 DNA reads TGTGCCACCAGCCCACGGACATCAGCTGAAAAACTGTTTTTT.

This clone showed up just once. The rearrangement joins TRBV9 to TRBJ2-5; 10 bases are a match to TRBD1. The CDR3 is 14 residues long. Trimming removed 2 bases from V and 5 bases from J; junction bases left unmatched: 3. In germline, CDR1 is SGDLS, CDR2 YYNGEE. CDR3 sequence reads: CASSVRTGGETQYF. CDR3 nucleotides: TGTGCCAGCAGCGTTCGGACAGGGGGTGAGACCCAGTACTTC. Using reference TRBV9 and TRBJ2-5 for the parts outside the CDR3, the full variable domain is DSGVTQTPKHLITATGQRVTLRCSPRSGDLSVYWYQQSLDQGLQFLIQYYNGEERAKGNILERFSAQQFPDLHSELNLSSLELGDSALYFCASSVRTGGETQYFGPGTRLLVL.

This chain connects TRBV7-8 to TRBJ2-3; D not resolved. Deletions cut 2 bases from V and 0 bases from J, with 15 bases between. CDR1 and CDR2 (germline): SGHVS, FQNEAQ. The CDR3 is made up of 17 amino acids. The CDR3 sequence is CASSLSQATISTDTQYF. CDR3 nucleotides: TGTGCCAGCAGCTTATCGCAGGCGACGATAAGCACAGATACGCAGTATTTT.

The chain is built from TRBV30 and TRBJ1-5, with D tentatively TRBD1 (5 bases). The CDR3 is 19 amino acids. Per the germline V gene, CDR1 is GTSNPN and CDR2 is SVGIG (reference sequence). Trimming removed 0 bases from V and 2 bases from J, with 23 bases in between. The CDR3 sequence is CAWSVGGEGWFIGNQPQHF. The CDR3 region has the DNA TGTGCCTGGAGTGTAGGAGGGGAGGGCTGGTTTATTGGCAATCAGCCCCAGCATTTT.

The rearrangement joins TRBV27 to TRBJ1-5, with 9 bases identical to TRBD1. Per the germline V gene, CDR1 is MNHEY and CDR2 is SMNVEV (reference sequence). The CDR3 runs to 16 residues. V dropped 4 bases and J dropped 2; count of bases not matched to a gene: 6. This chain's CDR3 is CASSSRQGGGNQPQHF. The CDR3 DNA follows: TGTGCCAGCAGTTCAAGACAGGGGGGCGGCAATCAGCCCCAGCATTTT.

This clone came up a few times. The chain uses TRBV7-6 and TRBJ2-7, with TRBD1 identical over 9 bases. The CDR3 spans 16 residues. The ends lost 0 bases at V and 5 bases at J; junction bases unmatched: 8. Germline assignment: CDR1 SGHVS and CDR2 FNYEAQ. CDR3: CASSLAAGQGSDEQYF. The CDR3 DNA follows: TGTGCCAGCAGCTTAGCCGCGGGACAGGGTAGTGACGAGCAGTACTTC.

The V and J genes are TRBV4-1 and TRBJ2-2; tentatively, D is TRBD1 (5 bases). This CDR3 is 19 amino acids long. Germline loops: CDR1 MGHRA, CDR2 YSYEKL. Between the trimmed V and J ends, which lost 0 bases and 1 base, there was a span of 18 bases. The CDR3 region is CASSQDNNRTPKNTGELFF. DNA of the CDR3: TGCGCCAGCAGCCAAGATAATAACAGGACACCCAAGAACACCGGGGAGCTGTTTTTT.

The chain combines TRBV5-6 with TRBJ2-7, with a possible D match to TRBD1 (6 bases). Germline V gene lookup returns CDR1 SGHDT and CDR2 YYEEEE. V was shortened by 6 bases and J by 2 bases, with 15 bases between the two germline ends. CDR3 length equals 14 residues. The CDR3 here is CASIPQGSPYEQYF. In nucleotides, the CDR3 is TGTGCCAGCATACCCCAGGGGTCCCCCTACGAGCAGTACTTC. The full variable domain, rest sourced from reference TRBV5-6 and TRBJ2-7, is DAGVTQSPTHLIKTRGQQVTLRCSPKSGHDTVSWYQQALGQGPQFIFQYYEEEERQRGNFPDRFSGHQFPNYSSELNVNALLLGDSALYLCASIPQGSPYEQYFGPGTRLTVT.

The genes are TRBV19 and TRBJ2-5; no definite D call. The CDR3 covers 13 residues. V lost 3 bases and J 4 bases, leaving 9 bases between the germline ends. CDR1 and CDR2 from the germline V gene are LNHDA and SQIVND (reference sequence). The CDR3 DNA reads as TGTGCCAGTAGTATGCGAGCAAGAGAGACCCAGTACTTC. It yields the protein CASSMRARETQYF.

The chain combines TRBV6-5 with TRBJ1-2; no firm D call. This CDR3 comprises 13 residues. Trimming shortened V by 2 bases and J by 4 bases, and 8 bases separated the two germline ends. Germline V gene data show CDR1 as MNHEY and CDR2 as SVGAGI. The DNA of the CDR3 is TGTGCCAGCAGTTACGGGCAGATCTATGGCTACACCTTC. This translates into CASSYGQIYGYTF.